The 19 T cell receptor beta chains reported below all come from one sample, sequenced in a study of T cells after somatic rescue of genetic block. Sequencing was performed with immunoSEQ multiplex PCR; in TCRdb, only in-frame clones are kept and a portion is missing. The repertoire holds under 150,000 clones, with approximately 90% as singletons. Material: peripheral blood mononuclear cells (PBMCs). The receptor source for this set is a woman aged 18-30 years.

The rearrangement joins TRBV30 to TRBJ1-1; D unclear. V was trimmed by 3 bases and J by 0 bases, leaving 11 bases between them. The V gene's germline CDR1 is GTSNPN and CDR2 SVGIG (reference sequence). CDR3 length: 14 residues. The CDR3 DNA follows: TGTGCCTGGAGATATTTAGGGCTGAACACTGAAGCTTTCTTT. As protein: CAWRYLGLNTEAFF.

V gene TRBV11-2 combines with J gene TRBJ1-6, with TRBD1 matching over 9 bases. Trimming cost V 5 bases and J 2 bases; bases outside gene matches: 7. CDR1 is SGHAT, CDR2 FQNNGV, per germline. The CDR3 length is 17 residues. The CDR3 sequence: CASSTSWDRAYNSPLHF. The CDR3 bases are TGTGCCAGCAGCACCTCCTGGGACAGGGCCTATAATTCACCCCTCCACTTT.

V is TRBV11-2 and J is TRBJ2-2; tentative D call: TRBD1 (6 bases). The V end lost 5 bases, the J end lost 5 bases, and 18 bases lay between the germline ends. The V gene's germline CDR1 is SGHAT and CDR2 FQNNGV. The CDR3 length is 16 residues. The CDR3 DNA reads as TGTGCCAGCAGCCCAGGACAGCGACGTCGAACCGGGGAGCTGTTTTTT. Translated, it gives CASSPGQRRRTGELFF.

The DNA of the CDR3 is TGTGCCAGCTCAATTGGACAGGGGGAGAATCAGCCCCAGCATTTT. Translating it yields CASSIGQGENQPQHF. This chain joins TRBV9 and TRBJ1-5, with 10 bases identical to TRBD1. There are 15 residues in the CDR3. In germline, CDR1 is SGDLS, CDR2 YYNGEE. The V gene end was trimmed by 7 bases and the J gene end by 4 bases; junction bases not matched to a gene: 8.

The V call is TRBV27, the J call TRBJ1-5; tentative D call: TRBD1 (6 bases). CDR3 size: 14 residues. The germline CDR1 and CDR2 sequences are MNHEY and SMNVEV (reference sequence). The V gene lost 5 bases and the J gene lost 7 bases, with 15 bases spanning the gap. The CDR3 here is CASSLQGPKQPQHF. The CDR3 nucleotides read TGTGCCAGCAGTCTACAGGGTCCCAAACAGCCCCAGCATTTT.

V gene TRBV29-1 combines with J gene TRBJ2-7; 9 bases agree with TRBD1. The CDR3 consists of 18 residues. V gave up 7 bases and J gave up 4 bases; unmatched junction bases: 23. Germline V CDR1 and CDR2: SQVTM, ANQGSEA. CDR3 protein: CSGCPTSIPHRGPYEQYF. The CDR3 DNA reads TGCAGCGGTTGCCCGACGTCCATTCCCCACAGGGGGCCTTACGAGCAGTACTTC.

The V call is TRBV30, the J call TRBJ1-1; tentative D call: TRBD1 (5 bases). The CDR3 is 14 residues long. From germline, CDR1 is GTSNPN and CDR2 SVGIG (reference sequence). Trimming removed 0 bases at V and 7 bases at J, with 15 bases between. CDR3 protein: CAWSVLPGRGEAFF. In DNA form, the CDR3 reads TGTGCCTGGAGTGTACTCCCGGGGCGGGGTGAAGCTTTCTTT.

Only one count was recorded for this clone. The V and J genes are TRBV5-6 and TRBJ1-2; no reliable D call. The V end was cut by 2 bases, the J end by 2 bases, with 13 bases between. Looked up from germline, CDR1 is SGHDT and CDR2 is YYEEEE. The CDR3 runs to 15 residues. CDR3 region: CASSFYRPGNYGYTF. CDR3 in DNA: TGTGCCAGCAGCTTCTATCGTCCGGGGAACTATGGCTACACCTTC.

The J gene is TRBJ2-5, the V gene TRBV5-5; TRBD2 might be the D (6 bases). The CDR3 is 15 amino acids. CDR1 SGHKS and CDR2 YYEKEE come from the germline V gene (reference sequence). V lost 4 bases, J lost 1 base, and 14 bases lay in between. CDR3 bases: TGTGCCAGCAGCGGGCTCGGAGGGGCCCAAGAGACCCAGTACTTC. It specifies CASSGLGGAQETQYF.

The chain recombines TRBV7-9 with TRBJ1-2, with 7 nucleotides matching TRBD1. V gave up 2 bases and J gave up 5 bases; unmatched junction bases: 2. This CDR3 comprises 13 residues. Germline CDR1 SEHNR, CDR2 FQNEAQ (reference sequence). CDR3 residues: CASSLRDSYGYTF. Written as DNA, the CDR3 is TGTGCCAGCAGCTTAAGGGACAGTTATGGCTACACCTTC.

The chain carries TRBV15 and TRBJ1-2, with 7 bases identical to TRBD1. Looked up from germline, CDR1 is LNHNV and CDR2 is YYDKDF (reference sequence). The length of the CDR3 is 14 residues. The V segment lost 0 bases and the J segment 7 bases; nucleotides outside the gene matches: 5. CDR3 nucleotides: TGTGCCACCAGCAGAGATCGGGCAGGGGGTGGCTACACCTTC. The encoded protein is CATSRDRAGGGYTF.

The chain couples TRBV29-1 to TRBJ1-2; D is possibly TRBD1 (6 bases). CDR3 size: 15 residues. Germline V gene lookup returns CDR1 SQVTM and CDR2 ANQGSEA. V lost 8 bases and J lost 0, with 19 bases in between. The CDR3: CSFTGGLAANYGYTF. The DNA for the CDR3 is TGCAGCTTCACTGGGGGGCTGGCTGCTAACTATGGCTACACCTTC. Based on the CDR3 plus reference TRBV29-1 and TRBJ1-2, the full variable domain is SAVISQKPSRDICQRGTSLTIQCQVDSQVTMMFWYRQQPGQSLTLIATANQGSEATYESGFVIDKFPISRPNLTFSTLTVSNMSPEDSSIYLCSFTGGLAANYGYTFGSGTRLTVV.

The chain combines TRBV7-2 with TRBJ1-5; D call uncertain. Germline V gene lookup returns CDR1 SGHTA and CDR2 FQGNSA. V shed 0 bases and J shed 4 bases, with 16 bases lying between them. The length of the CDR3 is 17 residues. The CDR3 DNA is TGTGCCAGCAGCTTAGCGACATCGACGGATTCGAATCAGCCCCAGCATTTT. This translates into CASSLATSTDSNQPQHF.

The chain carries TRBV19 and TRBJ2-5; maybe TRBD2 (7 bases). The CDR3 runs 14 residues. Per the germline V gene, CDR1 is LNHDA and CDR2 is SQIVND (reference sequence). Trimming shortened V by 3 bases and J by 1 base, and 9 bases separated the two germline ends. CDR3 nucleotides: TGTGCCAGTAGTATCGCGGGGGCCCAAGAGACCCAGTACTTC. Its protein product is CASSIAGAQETQYF. The whole variable domain, filled in from reference TRBV19 and TRBJ2-5, reads DGGITQSPKYLFRKEGQNVTLSCEQNLNHDAMYWYRQDPGQGLRLIYYSQIVNDFQKGDIAEGYSVSREKKESFPLTVTSAQKNPTAFYLCASSIAGAQETQYFGPGTRLLVL.

The chain combines TRBV2 with TRBJ2-2; 8 positions match TRBD1. V dropped 6 bases and J dropped 7; count of bases not matched to a gene: 7. Looked up from germline, CDR1 is SNHLY and CDR2 is FYNNEI. This CDR3 is 14 amino acids long. The DNA of the CDR3 is TGTGCCAGCAGGCCGGGACAGGAGGACGGGGAGCTGTTTTTT. Translation gives CASRPGQEDGELFF.

The chain recombines TRBV12-5 with TRBJ2-7, with D hard to call. Germline lookup yields CDR1 LGHNT and CDR2 FRNRAP. This CDR3 has 12 amino acids. Trimming cost V 1 base and J 4 bases, with 5 bases left between them. CDR3 coding DNA: TGTGCTAGTGGTTTGGGGGGTTACGAGCAGTACTTC. Translated: CASGLGGYEQYF.

This clone was recorded once. The chain recombines TRBV4-1 with TRBJ1-1; possibly TRBD1 for D (5 bases). The V gene's germline CDR1 is MGHRA and CDR2 YSYEKL. This CDR3 region has 14 residues. Trimming cost V 1 base and J 6 bases, with 12 bases left between them. The CDR3 region has the DNA TGCGCCAGCAGCCAAGGGGCAGGGTACCCTGAAGCTTTCTTT. Amino acid sequence: CASSQGAGYPEAFF.

CDR3 amino acids: CAKGQGLGEQYF. In nucleotides, the CDR3 is TGTGCCAAGGGACAGGGTCTCGGCGAGCAGTACTTC. This sequence joins TRBV2 and TRBJ2-7; TRBD1 agrees at 9 bases. Unmatched junction bases numbered 7, after V lost 10 bases and J lost 6 bases. The V gene's germline CDR1 is SNHLY and CDR2 FYNNEI. The CDR3 spans 12 residues.

This clone was counted a single time. The chain's CDR3 is CASSPLPAGGEADTQYF. CDR3 in DNA: TGTGCCAGCTCACCTCTCCCGGCGGGCGGGGAGGCAGATACGCAGTATTTT. The chain uses TRBV18 and TRBJ2-3, with D perhaps TRBD2 (6 bases). Between the trimmed V and J ends, which lost 3 bases and 4 bases, there was a span of 20 bases. Germline V gene lookup returns CDR1 KGHSH and CDR2 LQKENI. This CDR3 region has 17 residues. Combining the CDR3 with reference TRBV18 and TRBJ2-3 gives the whole variable domain NAGVMQNPRHLVRRRGQEARLRCSPMKGHSHVYWYRQLPEEGLKFMVYLQKENIIDESGMPKERFSAEFPKEGPSILRIQQVVRGDSAAYFCASSPLPAGGEADTQYFGPGTRLTVL.